The sequence of this T cell receptor (beta chain) was determined in a study of T cell responses to AZD1222 COVID-19 vaccine. General study findings and limits: The donor cohort was predominantly white British with a female majority, and clonal diversity may have been underestimated.

As to this clone: Its antigen is currently unknown.

TCRdb keeps only in-frame clones here, not all; method: immunoSEQ multiplex PCR. Altogether almost 80,000 clones are present, 87% being singletons, with the ten largest covering 24%. Trimming pared 3 bases from V and 7 bases from J, leaving 16 bases between. CDR3 length: 15 amino acids. Per germline, CDR1 SGHTA and CDR2 FQGTGA. This sequence joins TRBV7-3 and TRBJ2-1; a possible D gene is TRBD2 (5 bases). The receptor was derived from an adult in good health. The sequencing used peripheral blood, collected on day 0 of AZD1222 vaccination. The CDR3 reads CASSLIGGLGNEQFF. CDR3 sequence (DNA): TGTGCCAGCAGCTTGATAGGCGGACTGGGAAATGAGCAGTTCTTC.